This is a list of T cell receptor beta chains from one sample in a study of T cells expressing NK-cell markers. From its re-call of the 5' RACE reads, TCRdb lists each CDR3 protein once, without DNA. The clone table shows 90,000 to 130,000 distinct CDR3 sequences, with the ten largest holding 15% to 20%. The sequenced sample consisted of blood T cells: a sorted CD56 or NKG2C T cell subset, CD4+ or CD8+ T cells, or bulk PBMC T cells (not recorded which). All receptors come from a woman aged 18 to 75 in good health. The CDR3 runs from the conserved cysteine through the conserved F or W.

j_call: TRBJ2-7
v_call: TRBV5-6
cdr3_length: 14
cdr3_aa: CASSLGGDTYEQYF

j_call: TRBJ2-2
v_call: TRBV7-8
cdr3_length: 16
cdr3_aa: CASSLGGGGFTGELFF

j_call: TRBJ2-5
v_call: TRBV13
cdr3_length: 13
cdr3_aa: CASSSSGGETQYF

j_call: TRBJ2-1
v_call: TRBV24-1
cdr3_length: 14
cdr3_aa: CATSDRTQDNEQFF

j_call: TRBJ2-2
v_call: TRBV11-3
cdr3_length: 13
cdr3_aa: CATSVGNTGELFF

j_call: TRBJ1-5
v_call: TRBV19
cdr3_length: 14
cdr3_aa: CASSPGYDNQPQHF

j_call: TRBJ2-7
v_call: TRBV14
cdr3_length: 15
cdr3_aa: CASSQELRGINEQYF

j_call: TRBJ2-3
v_call: TRBV30
cdr3_length: 15
cdr3_aa: CAWSELAGNTDTQYF

j_call: TRBJ2-1
v_call: TRBV19
cdr3_length: 13
cdr3_aa: CASKLSGGPEQFF

j_call: TRBJ2-1
v_call: TRBV6-1
cdr3_length: 15
cdr3_aa: CASRLAGYSYNEQFF